This T cell receptor (beta chain) was captured by sequencing in a study of blood T cell repertoires in COVID-19 (dated by TCRdb to the early 2020s). Broadly, across the study: The collaborator samples originated in the United States, Italy and Spain and spanned the acute and convalescent phases of COVID-19. The prospective study material was composed of cDNA or gDNA derived from T cells, B-cell-depleted T cells, or PBMCs. The dataset comprised deeply sampled blood TCRbeta repertoires from subjects exposed to, actively infected with, or recovered from COVID-19. The repertoires were made available in a free public database intended to serve as a resource for research on the immune response to SARS-CoV-2. Samples were obtained from the ongoing ImmuneRACE study (first 160 participants) and from some 1,300 subjects provided by 6 global collaborators. Nearly every sample came with metadata listing a de-identified subject ID, COVID-19 status, age in years and sex. HLA class I and class II types, where available, came from metadata supplied by the sample provider rather than from assay-based typing.

TCRbeta CDR3 regions were amplified from genomic DNA by means of the immunoSEQ Assay, a bias-controlled multiplex PCR. As for the authors' bioinformatics: Nucleated cell counts per sample were estimated from amplification of reference gene primers within the assay. Sequence reads were collapsed and filtered to measure the absolute abundance of every unique TCRbeta CDR3 rearrangement. For each sample, productive Simpson clonality was calculated as the square root of Simpson's diversity index over productive rearrangements. TCRdb's version of the immuneACCESS table is confined to in-frame rearrangements and falls short of the full clone set. An unresolved V gene accounts for under half of the shortfall where checked; the remainder is of unknown origin. V, J and clone size are those of that table, while D and trimming were read from the DNA. The sample table shows around 260,000 clones, and around 90% are seen once. The biggest ten clones account for roughly 10% of the sample.

One collaborating source in Seattle enrolled patients while the patients were actively infected and followed the patients over time throughout the course of disease. The collaborating institutions used their own protocols to collect whole blood in K2EDTA tubes. For TCRbeta analysis, collaborators shipped samples as frozen whole blood, isolated PBMCs, or DNA extracted from either of those sample types. Comment on this clone: It lacks a known antigen. Base qualities are not recorded, but no much larger clone differs from it by a single base.

The paper's findings and limits, for the study overall: Clinical and demographic metadata were provided uncurated, with the amount varying by source and participant.

This TCR was sampled from a woman in her seventies with COVID-19, enrolled during active disease. The material sequenced was peripheral blood.

The CDR3 is CASSLVRDTSYEQYF. At the DNA level, the sequence is TGTGCCAGCAGCCTTGTTAGGGACACCTCCTACGAGCAGTACTTC. The rearrangement joined TRBV7-8 to TRBJ2-7; the D gene is perhaps TRBD1, on 6 matching bases. Taken from the germline V gene, the CDR1 and CDR2 loops are SGHVS and FQNEAQ. A distance of 14 bases separates the germline ends of V and J, which lose 5 bases and 0 bases respectively. The CDR3 numbers 15 residues from cysteine through phenylalanine. The read is trimmed to its CDR3 DNA, 45 bases read in frame from base 1.